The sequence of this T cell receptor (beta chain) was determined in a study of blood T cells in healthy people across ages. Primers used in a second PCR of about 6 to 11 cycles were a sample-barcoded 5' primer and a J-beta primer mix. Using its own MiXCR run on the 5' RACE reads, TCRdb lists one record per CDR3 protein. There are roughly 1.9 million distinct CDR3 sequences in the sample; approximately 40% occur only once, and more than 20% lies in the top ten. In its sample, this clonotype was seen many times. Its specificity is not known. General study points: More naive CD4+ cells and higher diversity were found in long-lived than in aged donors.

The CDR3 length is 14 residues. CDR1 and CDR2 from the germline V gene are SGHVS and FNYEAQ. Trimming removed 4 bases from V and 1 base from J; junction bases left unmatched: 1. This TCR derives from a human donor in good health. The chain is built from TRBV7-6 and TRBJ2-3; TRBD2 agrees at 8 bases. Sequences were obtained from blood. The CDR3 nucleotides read TGTGCCAGCAGCTCAGCGGGGGGCACAGATACGCAGTATTTT. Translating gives CASSSAGGTDTQYF.